The 32 T cell receptor beta chains given below trace back to one sample, sequenced in a study of cytomegalovirus exposure and HLA in healthy donors (dated by TCRdb to 2016 to 2017). Libraries were made using the immunoSEQ multiplex PCR assay. For the multiplex PCR, a mixture combining 60 forward primers for TCR Vbeta segments and 13 reverse primers for TCR Jbeta segments was used. In its TCRdb copy, this immuneACCESS table keeps in-frame sequences only and misses some clones. Where compared with another copy, unresolved V genes explain less than half of these, and the others have no known cause. The sample table records roughly 140,000 clones; about 79% of these occur just once. The leading ten clones occupy roughly 0.69% of the sample. The sample was PBMCs. The receptors shown here come from a male donor in good health and CMV-seronegative.

Only a few counts were recorded for this clone. This chain links TRBV4-1 with TRBJ2-2; 7 nucleotides match TRBD1. There are 15 residues in the CDR3. CDR1 and CDR2 (germline): MGHRA, YSYEKL. The trim removed 3 bases at V and 7 bases at J, leaving 8 bases unmatched. The CDR3 DNA reads as TGCGCCAGCAGCCACCCTGACAGGGCGGGCGGGGAGCTGTTTTTT. This codes for CASSHPDRAGGELFF.

The V call is TRBV27, the J call TRBJ2-2; D possibly corresponds to TRBD2 (6 bases). This CDR3 contains 15 residues. Looked up from germline, CDR1 is MNHEY and CDR2 is SMNVEV (reference sequence). Trimming cost V 6 bases and J 7 bases, with 18 bases left between them. This chain's CDR3 is CASSLLKGGGGELFF. The CDR3 DNA follows: TGTGCCAGCAGCCTACTTAAGGGAGGAGGCGGGGAGCTGTTTTTT.

The chain is built from TRBV4-1 and TRBJ2-1; 7 bases map to TRBD2. V lost 2 bases to trimming and J lost 4 bases; unmatched junction nucleotides: 17. CDR1 MGHRA and CDR2 YSYEKL come from the germline V gene. The CDR3 is 19 residues long. CDR3 nucleotides: TGCGCCAGCAGCCAATCGACCGCGCCCTGGCGGGAGAAGTACAATGAGCAGTTCTTC. Translation gives CASSQSTAPWREKYNEQFF.

The gene calls are TRBV7-9 and TRBJ2-1, with D maybe TRBD2 (7 bases). Germline CDR1 and CDR2: SEHNR and FQNEAQ (reference sequence). The CDR3 contains 15 residues. The V and J ends lost 6 bases and 6 bases respectively, with 18 bases between them. The CDR3 region has the DNA TGTGCCAGCAGTTCTAGTCCGGGGGGCCTCAATGAGCAGTTCTTC. Its translation is CASSSSPGGLNEQFF.

The V gene is TRBV19, the J gene TRBJ2-1; 11 nucleotides match TRBD2. Germline CDR1 is LNHDA and CDR2 is SQIVND (reference sequence). This CDR3 has 16 amino acids. Trimming cost V 7 bases and J 7 bases; bases outside gene matches: 12. The CDR3 sequence: CASTLSGRGSRNEQFF. As DNA, the CDR3 is TGTGCCAGTACCCTTAGCGGGAGGGGTTCCAGGAATGAGCAGTTCTTC.

V usage is TRBV7-2 and J usage is TRBJ1-5, with D unresolved. V lost 1 base, J lost 5 bases, and 9 bases lay in between. This CDR3 spans 14 amino acids. Germline CDR1 SGHTA, CDR2 FQGNSA. CDR3 nucleotide sequence: TGTGCCAGCAGCTTAGTAGTCCGGGATCAGCCCCAGCATTTT. It is translated as CASSLVVRDQPQHF. The whole variable domain, remainder taken from reference TRBV7-2 and TRBJ1-5, is GAGVSQSPSNKVTEKGKDVELRCDPISGHTALYWYRQSLGQGLEFLIYFQGNSAPDKSGLPSDRFSAERTGGSVSTLTIQRTQQEDSAVYLCASSLVVRDQPQHFGDGTRLSIL.

The chain recombines TRBV19 with TRBJ2-3, with D maybe TRBD1 (6 bases). Germline V gene lookup returns CDR1 LNHDA and CDR2 SQIVND (reference sequence). CDR3 length: 17 residues. Trimming pared 1 base from V and 4 bases from J, leaving 18 bases between. This CDR3 is CASSIAFLSEGADTQYF. The CDR3 DNA reads TGTGCCAGTAGTATAGCTTTTTTGAGCGAGGGGGCAGATACGCAGTATTTT.

Turning to this clone: Other nucleotide sequences in the sample specify the same CDR3. This rearrangement joins TRBV5-6 to TRBJ1-2; TRBD1 agrees at 10 bases. The germline V gene encodes CDR1 SGHDT and CDR2 YYEEEE. CDR3 length equals 13 residues. With V trimmed by 4 bases and J by 7 bases, 4 bases remained unmatched. This CDR3 reads CASSRDRGGGYTF. As DNA, the CDR3 is TGTGCCAGCAGCAGGGACAGGGGAGGTGGCTACACCTTC.

Remarks on this clone: This sample includes further DNA sequences coding for the same CDR3. The chain is built from TRBV28 and TRBJ1-1, with 11 bases identical to TRBD1. The CDR3 loop spans 14 amino acids. Losses at the gene ends were 4 bases for V and 8 bases for J; bases not matched to a gene: 6. Per germline, CDR1 MDHEN and CDR2 SYDVKM. The DNA of the CDR3 is TGTGCCAGCAGTTCCCGGACAGGGGGCACCGAAGCTTTCTTT. Encoded protein: CASSSRTGGTEAFF.

This clone was seen only a few times. The V gene is TRBV18, the J gene TRBJ1-1, with no clear D. CDR1 is KGHSH, CDR2 LQKENI, per germline. The CDR3 loop spans 15 amino acids. V lost 6 bases to trimming and J lost 2 bases, with 16 bases between them. The CDR3 DNA reads TGTGCCAGCTCCTCCACAACGGGATCTAACACTGAAGCTTTCTTT. Protein sequence: CASSSTTGSNTEAFF. The full variable domain, rest sourced from reference TRBV18 and TRBJ1-1, is NAGVMQNPRHLVRRRGQEARLRCSPMKGHSHVYWYRQLPEEGLKFMVYLQKENIIDESGMPKERFSAEFPKEGPSILRIQQVVRGDSAAYFCASSSTTGSNTEAFFGQGTRLTVV.

The rearrangement links TRBV28 to TRBJ1-5, with 7 bases that match TRBD1. Trimming at V came to 5 bases and at J to 3 bases, leaving 7 bases not matched to a gene. The CDR3 runs to 15 residues. The germline V gene encodes CDR1 MDHEN and CDR2 SYDVKM. The CDR3, as DNA: TGTGCCAGCAGTGGGGGCAGGGGGAACAATCAGCCCCAGCATTTT. Protein product: CASSGGRGNNQPQHF.

J is TRBJ1-1 and V is TRBV29-1; TRBD1 matches at 7 bases. The length of the CDR3 is 13 residues. V was clipped by 6 bases and J by 5 bases; unmatched bases: 9. Germline V CDR1 and CDR2: SQVTM, ANQGSEA. The CDR3 sequence is CSVPGDSGTEAFF. The CDR3 bases are TGCAGCGTCCCTGGGGACAGTGGGACTGAAGCTTTCTTT. Complete variable domain (other parts from reference TRBV29-1 and TRBJ1-1): SAVISQKPSRDICQRGTSLTIQCQVDSQVTMMFWYRQQPGQSLTLIATANQGSEATYESGFVIDKFPISRPNLTFSTLTVSNMSPEDSSIYLCSVPGDSGTEAFFGQGTRLTVV.

This clone was observed a few times. The rearrangement uses TRBV9 and TRBJ2-2, with TRBD2 as a possible D gene (6 bases). This CDR3 is built from 17 residues. From germline, CDR1 is SGDLS and CDR2 YYNGEE. V was clipped by 2 bases and J by 1 base, with 15 bases between them. The CDR3 DNA is TGTGCCAGCAGCGTCGGAGCGGGTTCGTGGAACACCGGGGAGCTGTTTTTT. Amino acids: CASSVGAGSWNTGELFF.

V gene TRBV30 combines with J gene TRBJ2-3, with 7 nucleotides matching TRBD2. The ends lost 4 bases at V and 3 bases at J; junction bases unmatched: 7. Germline V gene sequence: CDR1 GTSNPN, CDR2 SVGIG (reference sequence). This CDR3 has 14 residues. CDR3 protein: CAWTGGRVTDTQYF. The CDR3 DNA sequence: TGTGCCTGGACGGGTGGGAGGGTGACAGATACGCAGTATTTT.

The CDR3 here is CASSLGSGSGETQYF. The CDR3 nucleotides are TGTGCCAGCAGCTTAGGAAGCGGGAGTGGGGAGACCCAGTACTTC. The chain couples TRBV7-2 to TRBJ2-5; 8 positions agree with TRBD2. CDR1 and CDR2 from the germline V gene are SGHTA and FQGNSA. The CDR3 runs 15 residues. V dropped 1 base and J dropped 5; count of bases not matched to a gene: 6.

This clone was recorded a few times. The rearrangement joins TRBV18 to TRBJ1-2, with a possible D match to TRBD1 (5 bases). This CDR3 is built from 13 residues. Germline assignment: CDR1 KGHSH and CDR2 LQKENI. V shed 0 bases and J shed 3 bases, with 5 bases lying between them. This CDR3 reads CASSPPGDYGYTF. The CDR3, as DNA: TGTGCCAGCTCACCACCAGGGGACTATGGCTACACCTTC.

The chain joins TRBV10-1 to TRBJ1-1; 7 nucleotides agree with TRBD1. The J segment lost 0 bases and the V segment lost 7 bases, leaving 11 bases of the junction unmatched. The CDR3 covers 16 residues. Germline loops: CDR1 WNHNN, CDR2 SYGVQD (reference sequence). The DNA of the CDR3 is TGCGCCAGCATCCCGAGGGACAGATCCCTGAACACTGAAGCTTTCTTT. Translation gives CASIPRDRSLNTEAFF.

The gene calls are TRBV5-1 and TRBJ1-1; D uncertain. The CDR3 contains 15 residues. Germline V gene sequence: CDR1 SGHRS, CDR2 YFSETQ. V was shortened by 2 bases and J by 3 bases, with 14 bases between the two germline ends. For the CDR3, the DNA is TGCGCCAGCAGCTTATCAACACCGGGAGACACTGAAGCTTTCTTT. Protein: CASSLSTPGDTEAFF.

The chain joins TRBV18 to TRBJ1-2; possible D gene TRBD1, 6 bases. Germline CDR1 is KGHSH and CDR2 is LQKENI. The CDR3 totals 17 residues. V was cut by 0 bases and J by 1 base, with 15 bases left in between. CDR3 nucleotide sequence: TGTGCCAGCTCACCACCAGGACAGCTCACTCATAACTATGGCTACACCTTC. Translation gives CASSPPGQLTHNYGYTF.

This rearrangement joins TRBV23-1 to TRBJ1-5; 7 nucleotides match TRBD1. TRBV23-1 carries the ORF label, with uncertain function. Losses at the gene ends were 3 bases for V and 4 bases for J; bases not matched to a gene: 6. The CDR3 covers 15 residues. CDR3 bases: TGCGCCAGCAGTCACCGGACAGGTAGGAATCAGCCCCAGCATTTT. Encoded protein: CASSHRTGRNQPQHF.

DNA of the CDR3: TGTGCCAGCCACGCAGGACAGGGGAACTACGAGCAGTACTTC. This gives the protein CASHAGQGNYEQYF. The V call is TRBV19, the J call TRBJ2-7, with TRBD1 matching 9 bases. The germline V gene has CDR1 LNHDA and CDR2 SQIVND (reference sequence). This CDR3 comprises 14 residues. The J segment lost 3 bases and the V segment lost 9 bases, leaving 9 bases of the junction unmatched.

The CDR3 nucleotides read TGTGCCAGTCATAAAGGGGGTAATCAGCCCCAGCATTTT. Its protein product is CASHKGGNQPQHF. The chain links TRBV6-5 to TRBJ1-5; D perhaps matches TRBD1 (6 bases). Germline CDR1 and CDR2: MNHEY and SVGAGI. Trimming cost V 9 bases and J 4 bases, with 13 bases left between them. This CDR3 contains 13 residues.

The chain has TRBV5-8 and TRBJ2-2; no definite D call. This CDR3 has 14 residues. The germline V gene encodes CDR1 SGHTS and CDR2 YDEGEE. The V end was cut by 0 bases, the J end by 1 base, with 4 bases between. DNA of the CDR3: TGTGCCAGCAGCTTGGACAGGAACACCGGGGAGCTGTTTTTT. It translates to CASSLDRNTGELFF.

The DNA for the CDR3 is TGTGCCAGCAGCTCCACATCCTACGAGCAGTACTTC. Residues: CASSSTSYEQYF. The chain links TRBV7-9 to TRBJ2-7, with D hard to call. The germline V and J ends were trimmed by 4 bases and 1 base, with 5 bases remaining between them. CDR3 size: 12 residues. The germline V gene has CDR1 SEHNR and CDR2 FQNEAQ (reference sequence). The full variable domain, in which reference TRBV7-9 and TRBJ2-7 provide the parts outside the CDR3, is DTGVSQNPRHKITKRGQNVTFRCDPISEHNRLYWYRQTLGQGPEFLTYFQNEAQLEKSRLLSDRFSAERPKGSFSTLEIQRTEQGDSAMYLCASSSTSYEQYFGPGTRLTVT.

The chain links TRBV27 to TRBJ2-1; D unresolved. Germline values: CDR1 MNHEY, CDR2 SMNVEV (reference sequence). Trimming removed 1 base from V and 4 bases from J, with 5 bases in between. The CDR3 totals 13 residues. Here the CDR3 DNA reads TGTGCCAGCAGTTTATTCCAGTACAATGAGCAGTTCTTC. It translates to CASSLFQYNEQFF.

V gene TRBV6-6 combines with J gene TRBJ2-7, with a possible D match to TRBD1 (6 bases). Germline V lookup: CDR1 MNHNY, CDR2 SVGAGI (reference sequence). Trimming took off 4 bases at V and 0 bases at J, with 13 bases between the two ends. The CDR3 extends over 15 amino acids. CDR3 nucleotide sequence: TGTGCCAGCAGTTCCGGGACACACAGCTCCTACGAGCAGTACTTC. Its protein product is CASSSGTHSSYEQYF.

In regard to this clone: At one end, the junction sequence differs from germline, possibly due to a read error. The chain is built from TRBV7-9 and TRBJ1-2, with TRBD1 identical over 7 bases. The CDR3 length is 15 residues. Germline assignment: CDR1 SEHNR and CDR2 FQNEAQ (reference sequence). In DNA, the CDR3 is TGTTCCAGCAGCTTAGAGCAGGGGGAGGCCTTGGGCTACACCTTC. This encodes CSSSLEQGEALGYTF.

The chain combines TRBV10-2 with TRBJ2-3; D perhaps matches TRBD2 (6 bases). Germline V gene data show CDR1 as WSHSY and CDR2 as SAAADI. There are 15 residues in the CDR3. The ends were cut back, 4 bases at V and 1 base at J, with 12 bases in the middle. Written as DNA, the CDR3 is TGCGCCAGCAGTGCCACGGGGGAGGGCACAGATACGCAGTATTTT. This codes for CASSATGEGTDTQYF.

The chain carries TRBV15 and TRBJ1-4, with TRBD1 identical over 9 bases. The ends lost 4 bases at V and 6 bases at J; junction bases unmatched: 6. Germline CDR1 and CDR2: LNHNV and YYDKDF (reference sequence). The CDR3 sequence is 15 residues long. CDR3 coding DNA: TGTGCCACCAGCATTACGAGGACAGGGGATGAAAAACTGTTTTTT. Translating it yields CATSITRTGDEKLFF.

The chain employs TRBV30 and TRBJ2-2; 10 nucleotides align to TRBD1. Germline V gives CDR1 GTSNPN, CDR2 SVGIG (reference sequence). J was trimmed by 4 bases and V by 2 bases; bases with no gene match: 10. The CDR3 covers 17 residues. CDR3 amino acids: CAWSPGLGTGATGELFF. In DNA, the CDR3 is TGTGCCTGGAGTCCCGGACTGGGGACAGGGGCCACCGGGGAGCTGTTTTTT.

CDR3 loop: CASGDRGTGELFF. CDR3 DNA sequence: TGTGCCAGTGGAGACAGGGGAACCGGGGAGCTGTTTTTT. This rearrangement joins TRBV19 to TRBJ2-2; 8 bases fit TRBD1. The CDR3 totals 13 residues. J gave up 5 bases and V 8 bases, and 4 bases lay outside the gene matches. Looked up from germline, CDR1 is LNHDA and CDR2 is SQIVND (reference sequence).

The rearrangement links TRBV9 to TRBJ1-2, with D possibly matching TRBD1 (5 bases). Germline CDR1 is SGDLS and CDR2 is YYNGEE. This CDR3 spans 16 amino acids. V gave up 3 bases and J gave up 6 bases, with 21 bases separating them. The CDR3 DNA is TGTGCCAGCAGCGAGTCTGGGCAGGGCCCTCGCCATGGCTACACCTTC. Residues: CASSESGQGPRHGYTF.